A selection of T cell receptor beta chains follows, all from one sample in a study of T and B cells in COVID-19 patients. TCRdb recomputed calls from the multiplex PCR reads with MiXCR, one row per CDR3 protein. The profile covers about 7,900 distinct CDR3 sequences, with around two fifths appearing a single time and 3% to 4% taken by the ten largest. Material for sequencing was blood. The origin of the receptors is a human donor who had recovered from COVID-19. CDR3s include the opening cysteine and the closing phenylalanine or tryptophan. Each record gives: CDR3 protein, CDR3 DNA, V gene, J gene, CDR3 length, clone size, D gene. The D gene is left open where the match is weak. Clone size is shown for a subset of rows, as once, few, many or a class of expanded clone.

CDR3aa: CASSLVMRGETQYF
CDR3nt: TGTGCCAGCAGCTTAGTCATGCGAGGGGAGACCCAGTACTTC
v_gene: TRBV11-3
j_gene: TRBJ2-5
len: 14
abundance: medium-sized
d_gene: NA

CDR3aa: CSVEEGTFEAFF
CDR3nt: TGCAGCGTTGAAGAGGGGACATTCGAAGCTTTCTTT
v_gene: TRBV29-1
j_gene: TRBJ1-1
len: 12
abundance: few
d_gene: NA

CDR3aa: CATAMRVLDEQFF
CDR3nt: TGTGCCACCGCCATGAGGGTACTGGATGAGCAGTTCTTC
v_gene: TRBV6-2/TRBV6-3
j_gene: TRBJ2-1
len: 13
abundance: NA
d_gene: NA

CDR3aa: CASRRHTANYGYTF
CDR3nt: TGTGCCAGCAGGAGGCACACAGCTAACTATGGCTACACCTTC
v_gene: TRBV6-5
j_gene: TRBJ1-2
len: 14
abundance: NA
d_gene: NA

CDR3aa: CASTLGGATEAFF
CDR3nt: TGTGCCAGTACCCTGGGGGGGGCAACTGAAGCTTTCTTT
v_gene: TRBV19
j_gene: TRBJ1-1
len: 13
abundance: NA
d_gene: NA

CDR3aa: CATRMGGVDYGYTF
CDR3nt: TGTGCCACTCGAATGGGGGGAGTGGACTATGGCTACACCTTC
v_gene: TRBV5-6
j_gene: TRBJ1-2
len: 14
abundance: once
d_gene: NA

CDR3aa: CASRPGGGKADTQYF
CDR3nt: TGTGCCAGCAGGCCCGGAGGGGGTAAGGCAGATACGCAGTATTTT
v_gene: TRBV6-5
j_gene: TRBJ2-3
len: 15
abundance: few
d_gene: NA

CDR3aa: CASSLGDRGSYEQYF
CDR3nt: TGTGCCAGCAGCTTGGGGGACAGGGGTTCGTACGAGCAGTACTTC
v_gene: TRBV5-6
j_gene: TRBJ2-7
len: 15
abundance: NA
d_gene: TRBD1

CDR3aa: CAIQPTGKIYEQYF
CDR3nt: TGTGCCATCCAGCCGACAGGGAAGATCTACGAGCAGTACTTC
v_gene: TRBV10-3
j_gene: TRBJ2-7
len: 14
abundance: NA
d_gene: TRBD1

CDR3aa: CAISESAGEPQHF
CDR3nt: TGTGCCATCAGTGAGTCGGCAGGGGAGCCCCAGCATTTT
v_gene: TRBV10-3
j_gene: TRBJ1-5
len: 13
abundance: once
d_gene: NA

CDR3aa: CSVTPTSGGASTDTQYF
CDR3nt: TGCAGCGTTACACCGACTAGCGGGGGAGCTAGCACAGATACGCAGTATTTT
v_gene: TRBV29-1
j_gene: TRBJ2-3
len: 17
abundance: large
d_gene: TRBD2

CDR3aa: CATSKDGQENNEQFF
CDR3nt: TGTGCCACCAGCAAGGATGGGCAGGAGAACAATGAGCAGTTCTTC
v_gene: TRBV15
j_gene: TRBJ2-1
len: 15
abundance: medium-sized
d_gene: NA

CDR3aa: CASSSSDKGGEQFF
CDR3nt: TGTGCCAGCAGTTCCTCGGACAAGGGAGGGGAGCAGTTCTTC
v_gene: TRBV27
j_gene: TRBJ2-1
len: 14
abundance: NA
d_gene: TRBD2

CDR3aa: CATSREGGSYEQYF
CDR3nt: TGTGCCACCAGCAGAGAGGGGGGGTCCTACGAGCAGTACTTC
v_gene: TRBV15
j_gene: TRBJ2-7
len: 14
abundance: NA
d_gene: TRBD2

CDR3aa: CASSGLGSYQETQYF
CDR3nt: TGTGCCAGCAGCGGCCTTGGGAGTTACCAAGAGACCCAGTACTTC
v_gene: TRBV6-2/TRBV6-3
j_gene: TRBJ2-5
len: 15
abundance: NA
d_gene: NA

CDR3aa: CASRLGQGGYNEQFF
CDR3nt: TGTGCCAGCAGACTGGGACAGGGGGGCTACAATGAGCAGTTCTTC
v_gene: TRBV6-2/TRBV6-3
j_gene: TRBJ2-1
len: 15
abundance: NA
d_gene: TRBD1

CDR3aa: CASSRDRSGTDTQYF
CDR3nt: TGTGCCAGCAGCAGAGATCGAAGTGGCACAGATACGCAGTATTTT
v_gene: TRBV5-6
j_gene: TRBJ2-3
len: 15
abundance: few
d_gene: NA

CDR3aa: CASSLWGAYEQYF
CDR3nt: TGTGCCAGCAGCCTCTGGGGGGCTTACGAGCAGTACTTC
v_gene: TRBV5-6
j_gene: TRBJ2-7
len: 13
abundance: few
d_gene: NA

CDR3aa: CASSYYGGPYEQYF
CDR3nt: TGTGCCAGCAGTTACTACGGGGGCCCCTACGAGCAGTACTTC
v_gene: TRBV6-6
j_gene: TRBJ2-7
len: 14
abundance: NA
d_gene: NA

CDR3aa: CASSAPVYEQYF
CDR3nt: TGTGCCAGCAGTGCGCCAGTCTACGAGCAGTACTTC
v_gene: TRBV6-5
j_gene: TRBJ2-7
len: 12
abundance: NA
d_gene: NA

CDR3aa: CASSEPGPSTDTQYF
CDR3nt: TGTGCCAGCAGCGAACCGGGTCCTAGCACAGATACGCAGTATTTT
v_gene: TRBV11-3
j_gene: TRBJ2-3
len: 15
abundance: NA
d_gene: NA

CDR3aa: CASSGKGDEQYF
CDR3nt: TGTGCCAGCTCGGGGAAGGGGGACGAGCAGTACTTC
v_gene: TRBV18
j_gene: TRBJ2-7
len: 12
abundance: few
d_gene: NA

CDR3aa: CSVEGTRTNTGELFF
CDR3nt: TGCAGCGTCGAGGGCACACGGACGAACACCGGGGAGCTGTTTTTT
v_gene: TRBV29-1
j_gene: TRBJ2-2
len: 15
abundance: large
d_gene: NA

CDR3aa: CATSAFGGEETQYF
CDR3nt: TGTGCCACCAGTGCCTTTGGGGGGGAAGAGACCCAGTACTTC
v_gene: TRBV24-1
j_gene: TRBJ2-5
len: 14
abundance: NA
d_gene: TRBD2

CDR3aa: CASSYSTGGYEQYF
CDR3nt: TGTGCCAGCAGTTACTCGACAGGGGGCTACGAGCAGTACTTC
v_gene: TRBV6-2/TRBV6-3
j_gene: TRBJ2-7
len: 14
abundance: few
d_gene: TRBD1

CDR3aa: CASSILSADTQYF
CDR3nt: TGTGCCAGTAGTATTTTATCTGCAGATACGCAGTATTTT
v_gene: TRBV19
j_gene: TRBJ2-3
len: 13
abundance: medium-sized
d_gene: NA

CDR3aa: CASSHSEGATNEKLFF
CDR3nt: TGTGCCAGCAGCCACTCCGAGGGAGCAACTAATGAAAAACTGTTTTTT
v_gene: TRBV5-6
j_gene: TRBJ1-4
len: 16
abundance: few
d_gene: NA

CDR3aa: CASSWDFWNEQFF
CDR3nt: TGTGCCAGCAGCTGGGACTTCTGGAATGAGCAGTTCTTC
v_gene: TRBV5-4
j_gene: TRBJ2-1
len: 13
abundance: few
d_gene: NA

CDR3aa: CSARDVAGPSYNEQFF
CDR3nt: TGCAGTGCTAGAGATGTGGCGGGGCCTTCCTACAATGAGCAGTTCTTC
v_gene: TRBV20-1
j_gene: TRBJ2-1
len: 16
abundance: NA
d_gene: NA

CDR3aa: CASSLDRQGLTYGYTF
CDR3nt: TGTGCCAGCAGCTTAGATAGGCAGGGACTAACCTATGGCTACACCTTC
v_gene: TRBV11-3
j_gene: TRBJ1-2
len: 16
abundance: few
d_gene: NA

CDR3aa: CASREGLQGTQYF
CDR3nt: TGTGCCAGCCGGGAGGGGCTACAGGGTACGCAGTATTTT
v_gene: TRBV6-1
j_gene: TRBJ2-3
len: 13
abundance: NA
d_gene: TRBD2

CDR3aa: CASSLRSGSYEQYF
CDR3nt: TGTGCCAGCAGCTTAAGGTCGGGATCGTACGAGCAGTACTTC
v_gene: TRBV11-3
j_gene: TRBJ2-7
len: 14
abundance: medium-sized
d_gene: NA

CDR3aa: CASSILPGQGDSPLHF
CDR3nt: TGTGCCAGTAGTATACTCCCCGGACAGGGGGATTCACCCCTCCACTTT
v_gene: TRBV19
j_gene: TRBJ1-6
len: 16
abundance: medium-sized
d_gene: TRBD1

CDR3aa: CAWSMARSEAFF
CDR3nt: TGTGCCTGGAGTATGGCTAGGTCTGAAGCTTTCTTT
v_gene: TRBV30
j_gene: TRBJ1-1
len: 12
abundance: NA
d_gene: NA

CDR3aa: CATRIASGGGIEQFF
CDR3nt: TGTGCCACCAGAATCGCTAGCGGGGGAGGAATAGAGCAGTTCTTC
v_gene: TRBV15
j_gene: TRBJ2-1
len: 15
abundance: NA
d_gene: TRBD2

CDR3aa: CASSRTEYNSPLHF
CDR3nt: TGTGCCAGTAGTAGGACAGAATATAATTCACCCCTCCACTTT
v_gene: TRBV19
j_gene: TRBJ1-6
len: 14
abundance: few
d_gene: NA

CDR3aa: CASSLRQTYEQFF
CDR3nt: TGTGCCAGCAGTTTACGGCAGACCTATGAGCAGTTCTTC
v_gene: TRBV6-5
j_gene: TRBJ2-1
len: 13
abundance: NA
d_gene: NA

CDR3aa: CASNDRTAGANVLTF
CDR3nt: TGTGCCAGTAACGACAGAACTGCTGGGGCCAACGTCCTGACTTTC
v_gene: TRBV19
j_gene: TRBJ2-6
len: 15
abundance: medium-sized
d_gene: NA

CDR3aa: CASSLGVSSGNTIYF
CDR3nt: TGTGCCAGCAGTTTAGGGGTCAGCTCTGGAAACACCATATATTTT
v_gene: TRBV12-3/TRBV12-4
j_gene: TRBJ1-3
len: 15
abundance: NA
d_gene: NA

CDR3aa: CASSQTTSGFAEAFF
CDR3nt: TGTGCCAGCAGCCAGACTACGAGTGGGTTTGCTGAAGCTTTCTTT
v_gene: TRBV6-2/TRBV6-3
j_gene: TRBJ1-1
len: 15
abundance: NA
d_gene: NA

CDR3aa: CASSLAGFGANVLTF
CDR3nt: TGTGCCAGCAGCTTGGCAGGGTTCGGGGCCAACGTCCTGACTTTC
v_gene: TRBV5-4
j_gene: TRBJ2-6
len: 15
abundance: NA
d_gene: NA

CDR3aa: CATSRDHEQFF
CDR3nt: TGTGCCACCAGCAGAGATCATGAGCAGTTCTTC
v_gene: TRBV15
j_gene: TRBJ2-1
len: 11
abundance: few
d_gene: NA

CDR3aa: CASSILDRVQETQYF
CDR3nt: TGTGCCAGCAGCATCCTGGACAGGGTTCAAGAGACCCAGTACTTC
v_gene: TRBV5-6
j_gene: TRBJ2-5
len: 15
abundance: NA
d_gene: TRBD1

CDR3aa: CASSSSGGAAGELFF
CDR3nt: TGTGCCAGCAGCTCTAGCGGGGGGGCCGCCGGGGAGCTGTTTTTT
v_gene: TRBV5-4
j_gene: TRBJ2-2
len: 15
abundance: few
d_gene: TRBD2

CDR3aa: CAWSHLNEQFF
CDR3nt: TGTGCCTGGAGTCACCTGAATGAGCAGTTCTTC
v_gene: TRBV30
j_gene: TRBJ2-1
len: 11
abundance: NA
d_gene: NA

CDR3aa: CASSPDVAQQYF
CDR3nt: TGTGCCAGCAGCCCTGATGTGGCTCAGCAGTACTTC
v_gene: TRBV11-3
j_gene: TRBJ2-7
len: 12
abundance: NA
d_gene: NA

CDR3aa: CASSSGDGTDTQYF
CDR3nt: TGTGCCAGCTCCAGCGGGGACGGAACAGATACGCAGTATTTT
v_gene: TRBV6-4
j_gene: TRBJ2-3
len: 14
abundance: NA
d_gene: TRBD2